The text below deals with one T cell receptor (beta chain). This sample was taken from a study of blood T cell repertoires in COVID-19. The wider study: T cells, B-cell-depleted T cells, or PBMCs supplied cDNA or gDNA.

The authors' processing: Quantification of nucleated cells was approximated via reference gene primer amplification. The repertoire was sequenced with immunoSEQ multiplex PCR; TCRdb's copy has only in-frame clones and lacks some. V and J calls and clone size are as listed in that table; D and trimming were resolved from the DNA. The sample lists 130,000 or so clones; 80% to 90% were seen once. The germline gives CDR1 SGHTS, CDR2 YDEGEE. The CDR3 runs to 15 residues. Trimming took 1 base from V and 1 from J; bases not matched to a gene: 1. This clonotype originated in a man older than 75 with active or convalescent COVID-19. The sequencing input was peripheral blood. This rearrangement joins TRBV5-8 to TRBJ2-5; 10 bases are shared with TRBD2. Here the CDR3 DNA reads TGTGCCAGCAGCTTGCGGACTAGCGGCCAAGAGACCCAGTACTTC. Translation gives CASSLRTSGQETQYF. The full variable domain, its missing parts supplied by reference TRBV5-8 and TRBJ2-5, is EAGVTQSPTHLIKTRGQQATLRCSPISGHTSVYWYQQALGLGLQFLLWYDEGEERNRGNFPPRFSGRQFPNYSSELNVNALELEDSALYLCASSLRTSGQETQYFGPGTRLLVL.